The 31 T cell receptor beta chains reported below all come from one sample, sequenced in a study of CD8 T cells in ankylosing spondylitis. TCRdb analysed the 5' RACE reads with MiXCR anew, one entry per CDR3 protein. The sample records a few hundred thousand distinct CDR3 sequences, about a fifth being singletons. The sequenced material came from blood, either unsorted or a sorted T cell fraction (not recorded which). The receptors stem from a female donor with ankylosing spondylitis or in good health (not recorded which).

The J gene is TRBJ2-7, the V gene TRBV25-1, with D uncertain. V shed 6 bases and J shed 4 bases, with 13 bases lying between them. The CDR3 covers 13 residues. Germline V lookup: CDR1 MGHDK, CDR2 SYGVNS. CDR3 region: CASRATVAYEQYF. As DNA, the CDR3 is TGTGCCAGCAGGGCCACAGTCGCATACGAGCAGTACTTC.

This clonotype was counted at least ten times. CDR3 in DNA: TGTGCCAGCAGAGGTTTCTCTGGGGCCAACGTCCTGACTTTC. Translating gives CASRGFSGANVLTF. V gene TRBV6-2 or TRBV6-3 combines with J gene TRBJ2-6; the D is unclear. CDR3 size: 14 residues. Per germline, CDR1 MNHEY and CDR2 SVGEGT. The V end was cut by 6 bases, the J end by 0 bases, with 6 bases between.

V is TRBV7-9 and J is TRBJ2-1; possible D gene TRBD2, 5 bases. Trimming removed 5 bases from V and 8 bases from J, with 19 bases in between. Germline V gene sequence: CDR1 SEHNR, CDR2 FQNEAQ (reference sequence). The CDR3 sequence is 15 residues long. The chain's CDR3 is CASSPSDPWRHEQFF. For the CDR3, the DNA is TGTGCCAGCAGCCCATCGGACCCCTGGAGGCATGAGCAGTTCTTC.

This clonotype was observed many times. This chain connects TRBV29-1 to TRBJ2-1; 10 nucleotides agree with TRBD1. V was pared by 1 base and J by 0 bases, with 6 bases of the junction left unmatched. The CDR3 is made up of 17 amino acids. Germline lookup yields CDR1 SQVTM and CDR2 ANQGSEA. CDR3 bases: TGCAGCGTTGAAGGGACAGGGGGACAGAGCTCCTACAATGAGCAGTTCTTC. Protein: CSVEGTGGQSSYNEQFF.

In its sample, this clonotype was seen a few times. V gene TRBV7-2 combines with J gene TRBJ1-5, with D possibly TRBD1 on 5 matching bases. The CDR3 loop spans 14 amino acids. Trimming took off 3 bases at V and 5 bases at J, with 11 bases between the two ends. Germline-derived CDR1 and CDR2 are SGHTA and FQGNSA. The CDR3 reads CASSFPGVYQPQHF. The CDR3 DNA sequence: TGTGCCAGCAGCTTTCCGGGGGTCTATCAGCCCCAGCATTTT.

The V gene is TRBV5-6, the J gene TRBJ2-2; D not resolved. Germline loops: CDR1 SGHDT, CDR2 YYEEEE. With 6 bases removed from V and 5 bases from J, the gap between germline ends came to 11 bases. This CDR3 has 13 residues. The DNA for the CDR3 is TGTGCCAGCACCAGGACGGAAACCGGGGAGCTGTTTTTT. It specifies CASTRTETGELFF.

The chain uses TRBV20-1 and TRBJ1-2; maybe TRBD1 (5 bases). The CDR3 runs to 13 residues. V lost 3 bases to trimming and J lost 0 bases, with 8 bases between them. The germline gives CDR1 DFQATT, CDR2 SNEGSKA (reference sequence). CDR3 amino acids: CSASEGSNYGYTF. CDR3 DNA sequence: TGCAGTGCTAGTGAGGGGTCTAACTATGGCTACACCTTC.

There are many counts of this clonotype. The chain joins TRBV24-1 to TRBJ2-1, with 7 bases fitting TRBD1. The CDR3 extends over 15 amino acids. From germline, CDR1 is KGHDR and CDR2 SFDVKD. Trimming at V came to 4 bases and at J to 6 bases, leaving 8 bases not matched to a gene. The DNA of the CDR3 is TGTGCCACCAGTGACACCGGGACAGTCTCCAATGAGCAGTTCTTC. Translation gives CATSDTGTVSNEQFF.

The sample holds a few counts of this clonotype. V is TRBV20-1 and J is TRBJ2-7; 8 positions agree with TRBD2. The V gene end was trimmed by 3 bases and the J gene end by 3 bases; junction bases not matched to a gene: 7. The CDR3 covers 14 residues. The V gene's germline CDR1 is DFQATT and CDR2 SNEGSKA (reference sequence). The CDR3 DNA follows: TGCAGTGCTAGGCGGACTAGCAGTGTCTACGAGCAGTACTTC. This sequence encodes CSARRTSSVYEQYF.

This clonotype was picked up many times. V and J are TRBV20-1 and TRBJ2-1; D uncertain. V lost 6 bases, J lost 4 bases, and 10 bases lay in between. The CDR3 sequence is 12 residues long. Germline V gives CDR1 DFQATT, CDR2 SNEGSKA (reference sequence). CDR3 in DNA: TGCAGTGCCTTCCGACGTTACAATGAGCAGTTCTTC. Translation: CSAFRRYNEQFF.

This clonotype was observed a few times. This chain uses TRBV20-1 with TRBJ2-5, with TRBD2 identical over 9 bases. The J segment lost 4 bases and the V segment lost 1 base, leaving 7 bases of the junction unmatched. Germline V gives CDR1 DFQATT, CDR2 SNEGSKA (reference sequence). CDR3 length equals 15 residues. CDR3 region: CSARVFSGRSETQYF. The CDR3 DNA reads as TGCAGTGCTAGAGTGTTTAGCGGGAGATCAGAGACCCAGTACTTC.

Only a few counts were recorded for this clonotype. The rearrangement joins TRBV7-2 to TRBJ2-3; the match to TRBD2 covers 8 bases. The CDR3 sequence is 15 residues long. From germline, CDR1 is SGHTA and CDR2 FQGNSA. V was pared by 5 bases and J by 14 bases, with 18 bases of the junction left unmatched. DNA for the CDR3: TGTGCCAGCAGCCCCCGCTCGACTAGCGAAGTTGGTCCGTATTTT. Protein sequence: CASSPRSTSEVGPYF.

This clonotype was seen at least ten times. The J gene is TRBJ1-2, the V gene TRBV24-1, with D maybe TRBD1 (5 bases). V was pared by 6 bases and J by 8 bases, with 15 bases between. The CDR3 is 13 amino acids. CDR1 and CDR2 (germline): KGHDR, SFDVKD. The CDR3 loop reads CATSWEAGRGYTF. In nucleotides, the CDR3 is TGTGCCACCAGTTGGGAGGCAGGGAGAGGCTACACCTTC.

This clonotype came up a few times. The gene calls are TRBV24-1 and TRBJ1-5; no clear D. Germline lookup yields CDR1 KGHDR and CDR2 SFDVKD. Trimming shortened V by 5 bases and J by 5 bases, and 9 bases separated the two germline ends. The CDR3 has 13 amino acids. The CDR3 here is CATSGRSDQPQHF. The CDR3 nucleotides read TGTGCCACCAGTGGCAGATCGGATCAGCCCCAGCATTTT.

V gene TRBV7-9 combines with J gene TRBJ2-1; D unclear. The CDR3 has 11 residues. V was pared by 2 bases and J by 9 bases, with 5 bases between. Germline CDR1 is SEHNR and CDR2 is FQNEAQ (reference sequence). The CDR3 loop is CASSLYGEQFF. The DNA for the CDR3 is TGTGCCAGCAGCTTATACGGTGAGCAGTTCTTC.

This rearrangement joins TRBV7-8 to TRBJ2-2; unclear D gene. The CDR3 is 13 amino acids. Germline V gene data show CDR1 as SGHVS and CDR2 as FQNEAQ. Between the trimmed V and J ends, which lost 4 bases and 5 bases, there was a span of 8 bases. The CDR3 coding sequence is TGTGCCAGCAGCTCCAAGGCTACCGGGGAGCTGTTTTTT. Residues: CASSSKATGELFF.

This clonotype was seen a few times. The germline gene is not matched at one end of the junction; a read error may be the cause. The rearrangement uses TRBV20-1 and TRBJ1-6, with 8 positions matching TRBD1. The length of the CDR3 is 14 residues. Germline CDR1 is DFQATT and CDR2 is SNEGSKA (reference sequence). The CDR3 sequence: CSARPRQGNSALHF. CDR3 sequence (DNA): TGCAGTGCTAGACCAAGACAGGGGAATTCAGCCCTCCACTTT.

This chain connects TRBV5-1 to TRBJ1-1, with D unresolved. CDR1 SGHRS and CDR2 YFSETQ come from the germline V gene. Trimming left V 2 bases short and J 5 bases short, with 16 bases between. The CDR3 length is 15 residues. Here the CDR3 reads CASSFPLGRRTEAFF. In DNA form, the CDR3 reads TGCGCCAGCAGCTTCCCCCTCGGACGGAGGACTGAAGCTTTCTTT.

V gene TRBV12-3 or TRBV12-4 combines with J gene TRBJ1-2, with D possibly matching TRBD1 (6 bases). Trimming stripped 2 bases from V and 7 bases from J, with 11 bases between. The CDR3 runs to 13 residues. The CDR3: CASSLPGAAGYTF. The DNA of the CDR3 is TGTGCCAGCAGTTTACCAGGGGCTGCTGGCTACACCTTC.

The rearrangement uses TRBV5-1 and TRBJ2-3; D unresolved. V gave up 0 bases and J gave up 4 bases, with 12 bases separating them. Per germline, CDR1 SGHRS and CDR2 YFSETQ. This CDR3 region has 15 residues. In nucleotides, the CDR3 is TGCGCCAGCAGCTTGGAAGGCAGGTGGGCAGATACGCAGTATTTT. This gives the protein CASSLEGRWADTQYF.

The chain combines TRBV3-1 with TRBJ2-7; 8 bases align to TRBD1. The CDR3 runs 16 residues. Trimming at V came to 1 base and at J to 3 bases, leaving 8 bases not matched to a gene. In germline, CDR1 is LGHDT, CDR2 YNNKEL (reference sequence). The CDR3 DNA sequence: TGTGCCAGCAGCCAAGGTAGGACAGGGAATCGCTACGAGCAGTACTTC. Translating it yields CASSQGRTGNRYEQYF.

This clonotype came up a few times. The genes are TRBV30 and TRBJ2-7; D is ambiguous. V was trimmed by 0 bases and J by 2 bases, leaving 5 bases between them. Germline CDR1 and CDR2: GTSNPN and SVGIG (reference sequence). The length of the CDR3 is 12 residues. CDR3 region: CAWSVKAYEQYF. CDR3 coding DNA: TGTGCCTGGAGTGTAAAGGCCTACGAGCAGTACTTC.

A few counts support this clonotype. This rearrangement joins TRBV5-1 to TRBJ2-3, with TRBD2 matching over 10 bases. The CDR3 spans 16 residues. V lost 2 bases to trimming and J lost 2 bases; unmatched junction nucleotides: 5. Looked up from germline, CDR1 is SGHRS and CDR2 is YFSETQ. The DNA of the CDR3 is TGCGCCAGCAGCTTCTTAGCGGGAGGAACCACAGATACGCAGTATTTT. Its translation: CASSFLAGGTTDTQYF. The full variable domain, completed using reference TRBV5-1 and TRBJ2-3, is KAGVTQTPRYLIKTRGQQVTLSCSPISGHRSVSWYQQTPGQGLQFLFEYFSETQRNKGNFPGRFSGRQFSNSRSEMNVSTLELGDSALYLCASSFLAGGTTDTQYFGPGTRLTVL.

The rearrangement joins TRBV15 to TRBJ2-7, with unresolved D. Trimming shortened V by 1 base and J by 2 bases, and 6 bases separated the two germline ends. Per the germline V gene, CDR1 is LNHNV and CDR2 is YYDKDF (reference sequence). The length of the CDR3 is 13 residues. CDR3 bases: TGTGCCACCAGCAGAGCTAAGGCCTACGAGCAGTACTTC. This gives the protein CATSRAKAYEQYF.

The CDR3 region is CASSWGQNTEAFF. The CDR3 nucleotides are TGTGCCAGCAGCTGGGGGCAGAACACTGAAGCTTTCTTT. The chain recombines TRBV5-4 with TRBJ1-1; tentatively, D is TRBD1 (6 bases). Germline values: CDR1 SGHNT, CDR2 YYREEE (reference sequence). V was pared by 3 bases and J by 1 base, with 7 bases between. CDR3 length: 13 residues.

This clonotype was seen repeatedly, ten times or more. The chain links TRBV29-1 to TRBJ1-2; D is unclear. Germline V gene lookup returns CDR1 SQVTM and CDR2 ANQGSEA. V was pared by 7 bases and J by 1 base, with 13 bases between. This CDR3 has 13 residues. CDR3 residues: CSAALGINYGYTF. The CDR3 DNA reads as TGCAGCGCAGCCCTTGGAATTAACTATGGCTACACCTTC. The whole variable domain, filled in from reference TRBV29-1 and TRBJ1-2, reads SAVISQKPSRDICQRGTSLTIQCQVDSQVTMMFWYRQQPGQSLTLIATANQGSEATYESGFVIDKFPISRPNLTFSTLTVSNMSPEDSSIYLCSAALGINYGYTFGSGTRLTVV.

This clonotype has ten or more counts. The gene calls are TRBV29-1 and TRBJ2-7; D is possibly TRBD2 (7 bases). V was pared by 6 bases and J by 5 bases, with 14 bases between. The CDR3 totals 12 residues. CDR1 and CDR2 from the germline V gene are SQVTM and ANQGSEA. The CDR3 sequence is CSVGGGNHEQYF. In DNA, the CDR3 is TGCAGCGTGGGAGGGGGTAATCACGAGCAGTACTTC.

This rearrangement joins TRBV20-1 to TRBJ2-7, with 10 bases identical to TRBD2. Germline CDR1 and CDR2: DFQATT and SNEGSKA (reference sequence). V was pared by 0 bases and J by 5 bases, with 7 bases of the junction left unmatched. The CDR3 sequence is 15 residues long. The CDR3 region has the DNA TGCAGTGCTAGAGATTACCTAGCGGGAGCCCACGAGCAGTACTTC. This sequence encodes CSARDYLAGAHEQYF.

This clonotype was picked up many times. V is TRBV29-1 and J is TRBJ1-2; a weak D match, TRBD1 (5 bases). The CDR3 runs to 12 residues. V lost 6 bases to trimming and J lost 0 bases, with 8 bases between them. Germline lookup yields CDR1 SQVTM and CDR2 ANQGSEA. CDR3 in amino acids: CSVGPANYGYTF. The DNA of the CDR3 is TGCAGCGTGGGGCCAGCTAACTATGGCTACACCTTC.

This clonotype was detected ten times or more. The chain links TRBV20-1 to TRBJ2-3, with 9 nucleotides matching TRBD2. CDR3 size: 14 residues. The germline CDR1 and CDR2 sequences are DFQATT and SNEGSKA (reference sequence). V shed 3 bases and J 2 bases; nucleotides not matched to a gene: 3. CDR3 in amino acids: CSARTSGYTDTQYF. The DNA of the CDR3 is TGCAGTGCTAGGACTAGCGGCTACACAGATACGCAGTATTTT.

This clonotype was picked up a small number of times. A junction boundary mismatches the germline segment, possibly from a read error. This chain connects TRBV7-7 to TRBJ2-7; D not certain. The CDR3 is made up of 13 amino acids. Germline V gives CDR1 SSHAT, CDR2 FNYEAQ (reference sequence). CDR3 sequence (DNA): TGTGCTAGCAGCCCCGCCGGCTCCTACGAGCAGTACTTC. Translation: CASSPAGSYEQYF. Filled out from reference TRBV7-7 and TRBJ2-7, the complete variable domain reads GAGVSQSPRYKVTKRGQDVTLRCDPISSHATLYWYQQALGQGPEFLTYFNYEAQPDKSGLPSDRFSAERPEGSISTLTIQRTEQRDSAMYRCASSPAGSYEQYFGPGTRLTVT.